This TCR beta chain emerged from a study of T cells expressing NK-cell markers (dated by TCRdb to about 2020). For the study in its entirety: Seven or eight donors provided sorted CD3+CD56+NKG2C+, CD3+CD56+NKG2C- and CD3+CD56-NKG2C+ T-cell subsets, whose TCR beta-chain repertoires were profiled. Of the eight sequenced donors, seven were found to be HCMV-seropositive and one was found to be HCMV-seronegative. Illumina HiSeq 2000/2500, MiSeq or NextSeq was used to sequence libraries as 2 x 150 bp reads. The study sequenced eight donors, all healthy volunteers chosen at random: three men and five women. What the authors observed across the whole study: Whether the expanded NKG2C-expressing T cell clones were specific for HCMV antigens remained unclear. In more than five donors, the dominant CD3+CD56+NKG2C+ clonotypes were found to rank among the top 10 CD8+ clonotypes and to make up roughly 1.0-7.0% of CD8+ T cells. Those dominant clonotypes were again the most abundant among CD3+CD56-NKG2C+ cells in a handful of donors, at about 25-65%.

Remarks on this clonotype: Its binding antigen is unknown.

Instrument used: Illumina HiSeq 2000. 5'RACE template switching, by which a universal primer site and unique molecular identifiers were added, was used to make TCR beta cDNA libraries. cDNA synthesis was primed from the TCR beta constant segment and was followed by two successive PCR amplification steps. Per the original workflow: MIGEC handled demultiplexing of the reads and grouping by UMI, while MiTCR was used to assemble and quantify clonotypes. To remove erroneous sequences, TCR cDNA sequences were retained only when supported by two or more reads. The tcR package was used for downstream repertoire analysis, with clonotypes matched between fractions based on CDR3 nucleotide sequence plus V segment. VDJmatch was used to annotate antigen specificity against VDJdb, with one amino acid substitution allowed in CDR3. After reprocessing by TCRdb, each CDR3 protein sequence is one entry, and no DNA is given. The V and J calls and clone size come from TCRdb's table, not from the authors' own analysis. The table for this sample records 550,000 to 600,000 distinct CDR3 sequences. 3.5% to 4.5% of the sample is in the top ten clones.

To determine HCMV serostatus, a commercial ELISA kit was used to detect HCMV-specific IgG in serum. Peripheral blood mononuclear cells were isolated from blood by Ficoll density gradient centrifugation. Sequences SQVTM (CDR1) and ANQGSEA (CDR2) are obtained from the germline V gene. The CDR3, cysteine through phenylalanine, is 15 amino acids long. No DNA is recorded. The sequencing input was blood T cells: a sorted CD56 or NKG2C T cell subset, CD4+ or CD8+ T cells, or bulk PBMC T cells (not recorded which). Here the chain combines TRBV29-1 and TRBJ2-5; TCRdb calls TRBD1, which cannot be checked without DNA. This receptor was taken from a man aged 18 to 29 in good health. Donor details come from another sample of the same person, matched by shared clones. The CDR3 loop reads CSVGRDRGIQETQYF.